This T cell receptor (beta chain) was observed in a study of blood T cell repertoires in COVID-19. Overall study context: Samples representing acute and convalescent COVID-19 were sourced from the United States, Italy and Spain. T cells, B-cell-depleted T cells, or PBMCs supplied cDNA or gDNA.

Original processing notes: Researchers report that nucleated cell counts were estimated from reference gene primer amplification. Profiling relied on immunoSEQ multiplex PCR, and the TCRdb table lists in-frame clones only, not all of them. The V and J calls and clone size come from that table; D and trimming were worked out from the DNA. Altogether about 160,000 clones are present, 70% to 90% being singletons, with the ten largest covering more than 0.85%. There are 17 residues in the CDR3. The germline gives CDR1 MNHEY, CDR2 SMNVEV (reference sequence). Trimming at V came to 5 bases and at J to 2 bases, leaving 6 bases not matched to a gene.

The chain links TRBV27 to TRBJ2-2; 12 bases line up with TRBD1. This TCR was sampled from a man aged 40-50 years with acute or convalescent COVID-19. Sequencing was done on a sample of peripheral blood. CDR3 sequence: CASSTIGTGGNTGELFF. In nucleotides, the CDR3 is TGTGCCAGCAGTACAATTGGGACAGGGGGCAACACCGGGGAGCTGTTTTTT.